Below, 14 T cell receptor beta chains from the same sample are listed, as sequenced in a study of circulating and synovial CD4+ cells in juvenile arthritis. The assay was immunoSEQ multiplex PCR, and TCRdb's table has in-frame clones only and misses some. This sample yields about 33,000 clones, of which 90% to 95% are seen a single time; 0.16% belongs to the top ten. What was sequenced was CD4+ T cells from blood. These receptors were obtained from a human donor with juvenile idiopathic arthritis.

This clone appeared a single time. V usage is TRBV28 and J usage is TRBJ1-2; 10 positions match TRBD1. The V gene's germline CDR1 is MDHEN and CDR2 SYDVKM. The CDR3 contains 17 residues. The trim removed 6 bases at V and 7 bases at J, leaving 17 bases unmatched. CDR3: CASRTSGTGALLAGYTF. In nucleotides, the CDR3 is TGTGCCAGCAGAACCTCCGGGACAGGGGCCCTTCTGGCTGGCTACACCTTC.

This chain joins TRBV5-6 and TRBJ2-7; 14 bases are shared with TRBD2. The CDR3 is 16 residues long. V shed 5 bases, J shed 2 bases, and the junction held 6 bases outside the gene matches. In germline, CDR1 is SGHDT, CDR2 YYEEEE. The CDR3 is CASRTSGRENTYEQYF. The CDR3, as DNA: TGTGCCAGCAGGACTAGCGGGAGGGAGAATACCTACGAGCAGTACTTC.

The chain combines TRBV28 with TRBJ1-2; 7 bases map to TRBD1. Germline V gives CDR1 MDHEN, CDR2 SYDVKM. Unmatched junction bases numbered 16, after V lost 2 bases and J lost 4 bases. The length of the CDR3 is 18 residues. The CDR3 here is CASSLRAGGILSPYGYTF. DNA of the CDR3: TGTGCCAGCAGTTTAAGGGCAGGGGGTATACTGTCCCCCTATGGCTACACCTTC.

The V and J genes are TRBV10-3 and TRBJ1-5; perhaps TRBD1 as D (5 bases). The CDR3 has 13 amino acids. With 3 bases removed from V and 5 bases from J, the gap between germline ends came to 8 bases. Germline V gene data show CDR1 as ENHRY and CDR2 as SYGVKD. As DNA, the CDR3 is TGTGCCATCAGTGAAGGAGGGGATCAGCCCCAGCATTTT. It is translated as CAISEGGDQPQHF.

The chain joins TRBV9 to TRBJ2-5; 11 nucleotides line up with TRBD1. V was clipped by 3 bases and J by 5 bases; unmatched bases: 6. The germline V gene has CDR1 SGDLS and CDR2 YYNGEE. The CDR3 runs 15 residues. The CDR3 sequence: CASSAGDRGAETQYF. The CDR3 region has the DNA TGTGCCAGCAGCGCCGGGGACAGGGGGGCGGAGACCCAGTACTTC.

The CDR3 nucleotides read TGTGCCAGCAGCCAAGCAGGGGGAAACTATGGCTACACCTTC. Translation gives CASSQAGGNYGYTF. This chain connects TRBV14 to TRBJ1-2; 7 bases map to TRBD1. The ends lost 1 base at V and 2 bases at J; junction bases unmatched: 1. In germline, CDR1 is SGHDN, CDR2 FVKESK. The CDR3 runs 14 residues. Full variable domain (missing parts from reference TRBV14 and TRBJ1-2): EAGVTQFPSHSVIEKGQTVTLRCDPISGHDNLYWYRRVMGKEIKFLLHFVKESKQDESGMPNNRFLAERTGGTYSTLKVQPAELEDSGVYFCASSQAGGNYGYTFGSGTRLTVV.

The chain is built from TRBV7-3 and TRBJ1-1; 9 bases agree with TRBD1. The CDR3 runs to 13 residues. CDR1 and CDR2 from the germline V gene are SGHTA and FQGTGA. The junction had 3 bases not matched to a gene; V was cut back by 5 bases and J by 5 bases. The CDR3 protein is CASSRTGDTEAFF. Written as DNA, the CDR3 is TGTGCCAGCAGCAGGACAGGGGATACTGAAGCTTTCTTT.

The J gene is TRBJ1-4, the V gene TRBV6-6; D is uncertain. This CDR3 has 14 amino acids. Germline V gene data show CDR1 as MNHNY and CDR2 as SVGAGI (reference sequence). Trimming left V 2 bases short and J 4 bases short, with 8 bases between. CDR3 loop: CASSYSLFNEKLFF. As DNA, the CDR3 is TGTGCCAGCAGTTACAGCCTATTTAATGAAAAACTGTTTTTT.

V is TRBV11-2 and J is TRBJ1-2; the D is unclear. This CDR3 comprises 13 residues. The germline gives CDR1 SGHAT, CDR2 FQNNGV. Trimming pared 5 bases from V and 4 bases from J, leaving 11 bases between. The CDR3 sequence: CASSPVGGYGYTF. The CDR3 region has the DNA TGTGCCAGCAGCCCGGTAGGAGGCTATGGCTACACCTTC.

The chain couples TRBV5-5 to TRBJ1-5; a weak D match, TRBD1 (5 bases). This CDR3 spans 15 amino acids. Germline CDR1 is SGHKS and CDR2 is YYEKEE (reference sequence). Trimming removed 4 bases at V and 0 bases at J, with 11 bases between. This CDR3 reads CASSRTGHSNQPQHF. The CDR3 nucleotides read TGTGCCAGCAGCCGAACAGGACATAGCAATCAGCCCCAGCATTTT.

J is TRBJ1-6 and V is TRBV9, with 9 positions matching TRBD1. V lost 2 bases to trimming and J lost 8 bases; unmatched junction nucleotides: 5. The germline gives CDR1 SGDLS, CDR2 YYNGEE. This CDR3 is 15 amino acids long. The CDR3: CASSVSGTGYSPLHF. The CDR3 bases are TGTGCCAGCAGCGTTTCCGGGACAGGGTATTCACCCCTCCACTTT.

This chain uses TRBV6-6 with TRBJ2-3; no clear D gene. The V gene's germline CDR1 is MNHNY and CDR2 SVGAGI (reference sequence). This CDR3 is 15 amino acids long. Trimming cost V 7 bases and J 5 bases, with 19 bases left between them. The CDR3 nucleotides are TGTGCCAGCACCAAAACACAGAGTCTTGGAGATACGCAGTATTTT. Translation gives CASTKTQSLGDTQYF.

The J gene is TRBJ1-6, the V gene TRBV7-3, with TRBD1 as a possible D gene (5 bases). Germline CDR1 reads SGHTA; CDR2 reads FQGTGA. The V end was cut by 5 bases, the J end by 5 bases, with 10 bases between. This CDR3 has 14 residues. The CDR3 reads CASSRGGNNSPLHF. The DNA of the CDR3 is TGTGCCAGCAGCCGGGGGGGGAATAATTCACCCCTCCACTTT.

This chain uses TRBV9 with TRBJ1-3; D unclear. V was shortened by 4 bases and J by 0 bases, with 11 bases between the two germline ends. Germline V gene lookup returns CDR1 SGDLS and CDR2 YYNGEE. CDR3 size: 15 residues. The CDR3 DNA sequence: TGTGCCAGCAGCCCACCTCATAGCTCTGGAAACACCATATATTTT. Encoded protein: CASSPPHSSGNTIYF.